The sequence of this T cell receptor beta chain was determined in a study of T cells of healthy individuals (dated 2018 in TCRdb). The CDR3, cysteine through phenylalanine, is 17 amino acids long. Solely the CDR3 DNA is kept, with 51 bases framed from the first base. From the germline V gene (reference sequence), CDR1 is GTSNPN and CDR2 is SVGIG. At the junction V is shortened by 0 bases and J by 5 bases, with 22 bases in between. The protocol used for the library was 5' RACE. Sequencer: Illumina MiSeq. TCRdb reanalyzed the raw reads on its own, using fastp at Q25 for trimming and MiXCR for clone calling, and kept in-frame beta chains. One record per CDR3 amino acid sequence lists the most common genes and DNA. The sample has 50,000 to 55,000 distinct CDR3 sequences on record, 14% to 15% of them singletons. Clones ranked in the top ten supply around 16% of the sample. Points on this clonotype: The antigen it recognizes is unknown. No per-base quality is available; no much larger clone lies one base away.

The origin of this receptor is a human donor in good health. This sequence uses TRBV30 and TRBJ1-1, with a tentative D gene TRBD1 over 5 matching bases. The nucleotide sequence is given as TGTGCCTGGAGTGTAAGCAGGGTAATAAGGTATAGGACTGAAGCTTTCTTT. This translates into CAWSVSRVIRYRTEAFF. Reference TRBV30 and TRBJ1-1 genes cover what lies past the CDR3, so the full variable domain is SQTIHQWPATLVQPVGSPLSLECTVEGTSNPNLYWYRQAAGRGLQLLFYSVGIGQISSEVPQNLSASRPQDRQFILSSKKLLLSDSGFYLCAWSVSRVIRYRTEAFFGQGTRLTVV.